This TCR beta chain was recovered during a study of blood T cell repertoires in COVID-19. Overall study: Italy, Spain and the United States were the sources of the convalescent and acute COVID-19 samples. The analysed material was cDNA or gDNA that came from T cells, B-cell-depleted T cells, or PBMCs.

The germline V gene encodes CDR1 MNHNY and CDR2 SVGAGI (reference sequence). The CDR3 runs 14 residues. V was clipped by 0 bases and J by 3 bases, with 5 bases between them. In the authors' methods: Reference gene primers were amplified, and this amplification served to estimate nucleated cell counts. Sequencing used immunoSEQ multiplex PCR; TCRdb keeps in-frame clones, though not all of them. That table gives V, J and clone size, and the DNA gave D and trimming. This sample yields 100,000 to 150,000 clones, of which more than 70% are seen a single time; approximately 3.3% belongs to the top ten. Sample: peripheral blood. The chain links TRBV6-6 to TRBJ2-2; unclear D gene. The clonotype originates from a woman aged 60-70 years with acute or convalescent COVID-19. DNA of the CDR3: TGTGCCAGCAGTTACTCCCTCTACACCGGGGAGCTGTTTTTT. Protein: CASSYSLYTGELFF.